This T cell receptor (beta chain) emerged from a study of Graves' ophthalmopathy and Graves' hyperthyroidism. The CDR3 extends over 15 amino acids. After removal of 0 bases from V and 8 bases from J, the junction contained 5 bases not matched to a gene. CDR1 is GTSNPN and CDR2 is SVGIG in the germline V gene (reference sequence). RNA transcripts provided the template for amplifying TCR beta CDR3 regions. The authors performed first-round RT-PCR with HTBI primers and then a second-round multiplex PCR. A single record per CDR3 protein comes from TCRdb applying MiXCR to the multiplex PCR reads. The table records about 390,000 distinct CDR3 sequences, 17% of them present only once. This clonotype appeared many times. Excluded were patients with other autoimmune diseases, uncontrolled infections, pregnancy or lactation.

The receptor's source is an adult woman with stable Graves' hyperthyroidism. Source material: peripheral blood. The chain carries TRBV30 and TRBJ2-2; 11 bases line up with TRBD2. The CDR3 spells CAWSVRLAGGGELFF. CDR3 DNA sequence: TGTGCCTGGAGTGTTCGGCTAGCGGGAGGAGGGGAGCTGTTTTTT.